The T cell receptor (beta chain) described here comes from a study of identical twins listed by TCRdb under 2016. About the full investigation: To test whether fetal clonotypes persist, the study used deep sequencing on TCR alpha and beta repertoires from monozygotic twins, unrelated adults of various ages, and cord blood. To rule out contamination, replicate twin experiments were performed at different times with different library preparation protocols.

Many counts were recorded for this clonotype. Which antigen it targets is not known. No base qualities exist here, and no much larger clone lies one base off it. The CDR3, from cysteine to phenylalanine, totals 18 residues. The kept DNA is CDR3 alone, 54 bases in frame from the first base. V is cut by 9 bases and J by 3 bases, and the space between the germline ends is 27 bases. Per the germline V gene, KGHDR is the CDR1 and SFDVKD is the CDR2. The protocol used for the library was 5' RACE. These reads were obtained on an Illumina HiSeq 2000. A universal primer binding site was introduced by template switching, and a unique molecular identifier was present in the final cDNA, enabling accurate counting of TCR cDNA molecules. Specific primers in the conserved constant-segment region were used to synthesize first-strand cDNA for TCR alpha and beta chains. To control for contamination, every cDNA library carried two barcodes: a SMART-Mk sample barcode plus Illumina barcodes. TruSeq adapter sequences, together with Illumina sample barcodes, were added in two successive PCR steps. Sequencing of the TCR alpha and beta cDNA libraries was done on the Illumina HiSeq platform using custom primers. The original pipeline was this. Raw reads were processed with MiGEC to extract unique molecular identifiers, and MiXCR was used to determine CDR3 positions. For each individual, recombination models were inferred using an EM algorithm with the repgenHMM and IGoR tools. The tcR package in R was used for shared clonotype analysis, with sharing normalized by the product of cloneset sizes. Out-of-frame nonproductive sequences were analyzed to study raw recombination free of thymic and clonal selection effects. TCRdb trimmed the raw reads at Q25, called clones with MiXCR and kept productive beta chains. Each entry is one CDR3 protein sequence, shown with its most common DNA and genes. For this entry, the V and J calls and clone size follow TCRdb and not the study's own pipeline. In this sample the table shows under 900,000 distinct CDR3 sequences, approximately 13% of which occur a single time. The ten largest clones add up to 1.5% to 2% of the sample.

Study-level results and caveats: The excess sharing between twins in beta out-of-frame sequences was weaker because fewer shared sequences reduced the signal-to-noise ratio. Abundant cord blood beta clonotypes carried fewer insertions; young adult naive repertoires showed a weaker similar trend, while memory repertoires showed none. Compared with coincidental sharing between unrelated individuals, out-of-frame TCR alpha sequences shared between twins had an excess of sequences with low generation probability. In monozygotic twins, recombination models systematically underestimated out-of-frame TCR alpha sharing, but the models matched the sharing seen between unrelated individuals. Because the same donors could not be followed over many years, the conclusions depended on cross-sectional statistical analysis. Zero-insertion analyses could be partly confounded by invariant T cells such as MAIT and iNKT, though diverse VJ usage argued against such confounding for most clonotypes.

Only healthy Caucasian donors were included. The twin cohort consisted of three pairs of female monozygotic twins, all aged roughly 18 to 30 years. Peripheral blood mononuclear cells were used as the source from which RNA for TCR libraries was isolated. These records were also assigned to another study, of yellow fever vaccine responses in identical twins. In that second paper, the authors write: The T cell response to vaccination in identical twins was reported by the authors to appear partly convergent and partly personalized. In the study, vaccine-responding T cell clones were precisely tracked in identical twins.

What was sequenced was PBMCs. This receptor chain uses TRBV24-1 and TRBJ2-3; a weak D assignment points to TRBD2 (5 bases agree). The sequence was obtained from a woman younger than 35 in good health. The CDR3 has the sequence CATGPERYEPSRTDTQYF. At the DNA level, the sequence is TGTGCCACCGGACCTGAGCGGTACGAACCTTCCCGAACAGATACGCAGTATTTT.